This T cell receptor (beta chain) is from a study of early stage breast cancer tumors. Study background: ER+/PR+/HER2- status applied to about 70% of the 16 invasive breast tumors. General study findings and limits: Commonly generated sequences made up most enriched TCRB sequences shared between patients. In about 90% of the 16 patients, blood comparison separated tumor from normal breast.

The CDR3 covers 13 residues. Germline CDR1 is MNHEY and CDR2 is SVGAGI. With 5 bases removed from V and 2 bases from J, the gap between germline ends came to 7 bases. Profiled with immunoSEQ multiplex PCR; TCRdb holds only in-frame clones, not every one. The sample has tens of thousands of clones, about 90% seen once; the top ten hold 5%. This clone was detected once. What it recognizes is unknown. The sequencing sample was made of blood. The TCR originated in a person aged 70 to 79 with breast cancer. The rearrangement uses TRBV6-5 and TRBJ1-5; D uncertain. The chain's CDR3 is CASSLTGNQPQHF. In DNA, the CDR3 is TGTGCCAGCAGTCTAACGGGCAATCAGCCCCAGCATTTT.